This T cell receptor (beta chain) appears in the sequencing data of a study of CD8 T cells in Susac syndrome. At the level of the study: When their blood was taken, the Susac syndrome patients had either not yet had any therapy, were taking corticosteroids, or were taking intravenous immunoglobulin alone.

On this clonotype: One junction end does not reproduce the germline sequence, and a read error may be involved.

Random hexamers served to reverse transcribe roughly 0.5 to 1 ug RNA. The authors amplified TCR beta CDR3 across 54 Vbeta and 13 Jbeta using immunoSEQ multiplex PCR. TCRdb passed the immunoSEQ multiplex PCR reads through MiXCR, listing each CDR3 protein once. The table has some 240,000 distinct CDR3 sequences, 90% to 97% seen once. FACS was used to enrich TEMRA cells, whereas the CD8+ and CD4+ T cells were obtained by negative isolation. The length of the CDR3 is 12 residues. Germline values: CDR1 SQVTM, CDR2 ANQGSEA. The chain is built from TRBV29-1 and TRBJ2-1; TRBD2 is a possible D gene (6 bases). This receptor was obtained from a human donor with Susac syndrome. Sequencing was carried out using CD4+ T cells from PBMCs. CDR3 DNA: TGCAGCGTTGAAGGGGGTGGGGGACTCGCCGTCTTC. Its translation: CSVEGGGGLAVF.